This TCR beta chain stems from a study of blood T cells in healthy people across ages. Study in general: About one barcoded TCR beta cDNA was captured per two T cells.

Next came a second PCR, run for roughly 6 to 11 cycles, which used a sample-barcoded 5' primer along with a J-beta primer mix. From the 5' RACE reads, TCRdb called clonotypes with MiXCR, one entry per CDR3 protein. The sample shows 1.5 million to 2 million distinct CDR3 sequences, 28% of them seen only once. Study findings and constraints: The authors considered diversity estimates from one million T cells to be underestimates.

Germline V gene data show CDR1 as SGHRS and CDR2 as YFSETQ. This CDR3 is built from 16 residues. Trimming shortened V by 0 bases and J by 5 bases, and 17 bases separated the two germline ends. This clonotype occurred many times. As yet, its antigen is unknown. The sample comprised blood. This chain uses TRBV5-1 with TRBJ2-5; no clear D. The receptor was derived from a woman between 25 and 40 years old in good health. The CDR3 loop reads CASSLDRSTILETQYF. Written as DNA, the CDR3 is TGCGCCAGCAGCTTGGATAGGAGTACTATTCTGGAGACCCAGTACTTC.